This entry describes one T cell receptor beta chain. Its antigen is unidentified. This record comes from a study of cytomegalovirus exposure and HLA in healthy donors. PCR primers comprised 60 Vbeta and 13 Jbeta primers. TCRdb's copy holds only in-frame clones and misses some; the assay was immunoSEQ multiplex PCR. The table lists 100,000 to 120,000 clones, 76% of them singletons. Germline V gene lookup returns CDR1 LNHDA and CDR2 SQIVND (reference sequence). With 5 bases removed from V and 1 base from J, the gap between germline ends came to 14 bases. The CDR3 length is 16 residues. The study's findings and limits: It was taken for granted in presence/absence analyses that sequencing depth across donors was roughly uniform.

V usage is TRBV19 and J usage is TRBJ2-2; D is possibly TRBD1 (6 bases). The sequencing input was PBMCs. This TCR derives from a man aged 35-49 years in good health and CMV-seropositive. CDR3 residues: CASSAYDRRNTGELFF. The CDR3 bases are TGTGCCAGTAGTGCCTATGACAGGAGGAACACCGGGGAGCTGTTTTTT.